This TCR beta chain was sequenced for a study of blood T cell repertoires in COVID-19. Across the whole study: Acute and convalescent COVID-19 samples came from the United States, Italy and Spain.

Germline lookup yields CDR1 SNHLY and CDR2 FYNNEI. This CDR3 spans 14 amino acids. Between the trimmed V and J ends, which lost 8 bases and 6 bases, there was a span of 16 bases. Cohort assignment relied on participant-reported clinical history. Assay: immunoSEQ multiplex PCR; the TCRdb copy retains only in-frame clones and omits some. The sample includes 400,000 or so clones, 90% of them seen just once. This TCR came from a man younger than 30 who had recovered from COVID-19. The chain links TRBV2 to TRBJ2-2; TRBD2 is a possible D gene (5 bases). The material sequenced was PBMCs or T cells enriched from blood (not recorded which). CDR3: CASVSGASSGELFF. DNA for the CDR3: TGTGCCAGCGTAAGCGGTGCCTCCTCCGGGGAGCTGTTTTTT.